The following is a TCR beta chain sequence with its context. What it binds is unknown. The data stem from a study of shared clonotypes between healthy human individuals. Study-level findings and limits: In general, naive subsets displayed greater estimated richness than memory subsets did. Specimens sampled were limited to blood, with tissue repertoires likely differing. The genetic and exposure-history diversity represented was limited by few donors.

Terminally differentiated effector memory CD45RA+ cells were left out of the naive CD8 fraction, which was CD45RO-negative and positively selected for CCR7. Every donor was a Caucasian adult from Nashville, Tennessee. TCRdb's table, derived via immunoSEQ multiplex PCR, lists solely in-frame clones and lacks some. Of approximately 2,000,000 clones detected, roughly 93% appear once; the ten largest clones hold about 1.7%. Germline V gene lookup returns CDR1 WNHNN and CDR2 SYGVQD (reference sequence). Between the trimmed V and J ends, which lost 4 bases and 3 bases, there was a span of 9 bases. This CDR3 is 14 amino acids long.

The sample consisted of naive CD8+ T cells from PBMCs. The sequence was collected from a man in his late teens or twenties in good health. Some clones in this sample may be carry-over from other donors' samples. The rearrangement uses TRBV10-1 and TRBJ2-2; D might be TRBD2 (6 bases). CDR3 coding DNA: TGCGCCAGCAGTGTAGCGGTCGACACCGGGGAGCTGTTTTTT. This translates into CASSVAVDTGELFF.